What follows is one TCR beta chain and its context. The antigen is undetermined. Germline V gene data show CDR1 as LNHNV and CDR2 as YYDKDF (reference sequence). The CDR3 spans 15 residues. V was clipped by 4 bases and J by 0 bases; unmatched bases: 5. This specimen belongs to a study of lymphopenia after photon versus proton radiotherapy. Study-wide findings and caveats: Relative stability marked proton patients; photon patients lost diversity and naive cells. Oligoclonal CD8+ Temra expansion after nadir drove photon patients' diversity drop. Larger post-nadir TCR diversity loss correlated inversely with survival in deceased patients.

Profiling relied on immunoSEQ multiplex PCR, and the TCRdb table lists in-frame clones only, not all of them. The table lists some 29,000 clones, about four fifths of them singletons. The chain couples TRBV15 to TRBJ2-5; 7 bases align to TRBD2. The sample in question was peripheral blood, obtained from a patient treated with photon-based radiotherapy. This receptor was taken from a man aged 45-65 years with gastric cancer. The CDR3 sequence: CATSIGGVNQETQYF. The DNA of the CDR3 is TGTGCCACCAGCATTGGGGGGGTGAACCAAGAGACCCAGTACTTC.